This T cell receptor beta chain was documented in a study of OX40 agonist ivuxolimab in advanced cancers. The CDR3 spans 12 residues. V lost 5 bases to trimming and J lost 5 bases, with 9 bases between them. Per germline, CDR1 SGHRS and CDR2 YFSETQ. The method was immunoSEQ multiplex PCR; TCRdb's version includes in-frame clones alone and lacks a portion of them. The sample shows around 62,000 clones, roughly nine tenths of them seen only once. The sequenced sample was CD4+ or CD8+ T cells sorted from blood, obtained in a trial of the OX40 agonist ivuxolimab. The receptor comes from an adult with an advanced solid tumor such as melanoma, head and neck, liver or kidney cancer. The chain is built from TRBV5-1 and TRBJ2-3; D may be TRBD1 (6 bases). The CDR3 is CASSSGEDTQYF. In DNA, the CDR3 is TGCGCCAGCAGTTCAGGGGAAGATACGCAGTATTTT.